The sequence of this TCR beta chain was determined in a study of T cells expressing NK-cell markers (TCRdb year 2020). Study-level background: Eight donors provided sorted CD3+CD56+NKG2C+, CD3+CD56+NKG2C- and CD3+CD56-NKG2C+ T-cell subsets, whose TCR beta-chain repertoires were profiled. Randomly selected healthy volunteers, three men and five women, were used as the eight sequenced donors. Illumina HiSeq 2000/2500, MiSeq or NextSeq was used to sequence libraries as 2 x 150 bp reads. Seven of the eight sequenced donors were HCMV-seropositive and one was HCMV-seronegative.

What the study reported, not specific to this receptor: Those dominant clonotypes were again the most abundant among CD3+CD56-NKG2C+ cells in a few donors, at roughly 28.3-60.1%. In 5 to 7 donors, the dominant CD3+CD56+NKG2C+ clonotypes ranked among the top 10 CD8+ clonotypes, making up roughly 1.0-7.0% of CD8+ T cells. Whether the expanded NKG2C-expressing T cell clones were specific for HCMV antigens remained unclear.

The instrument given in TCRdb is Illumina HiSeq 2000. TCR beta cDNA libraries were prepared using 5'RACE template switching, which introduced a universal primer site and unique molecular identifiers. Priming for cDNA synthesis came from the TCR beta constant segment, and two successive PCR amplification steps followed. The original pipeline was this. MIGEC was used to demultiplex reads and group the reads by UMI, and MiTCR was used to assemble and quantify clonotypes. To remove erroneous sequences, TCR cDNA sequences were retained only when supported by two or more reads. The tcR package was used for downstream repertoire analysis, with clonotypes matched between fractions based on CDR3 nucleotide sequence plus V segment. VDJmatch was used to annotate antigen specificity against VDJdb, with one amino acid substitution in CDR3 allowed. TCRdb reprocessed the raw reads; every CDR3 protein sequence is a single record, and DNA is not supplied. None of the V and J calls come from the authors' own analysis; TCRdb made them. The sample's table lists a count of fewer than 300,000 distinct CDR3 sequences. The top ten clonotypes cover 4.2% of the sample.

HCMV serostatus was determined by detecting HCMV-specific IgG in serum with a commercial ELISA kit. Peripheral blood mononuclear cells were isolated from blood by Ficoll density gradient centrifugation. Including cysteine and phenylalanine, the CDR3 has 15 amino acids. No DNA sequence is on record. Taken from the germline V gene, the CDR1 and CDR2 loops are MGHDK and SYGVNS. Details on this clonotype: There is no known antigen for this receptor.

The sequence derives from a woman aged 18 to 75 in good health. The sequence links TRBV25-1 to TRBJ2-7; TCRdb's D call, TRBD2, is unchecked because there is no DNA. The sequencing sample was made of blood T cells: a sorted CD56 or NKG2C T cell subset, CD4+ or CD8+ T cells, or bulk PBMC T cells (not recorded which). The CDR3 region: CASSERREKTYEQYF.